A single TCR beta chain is shown here with its context. This entry is derived from a study of control samples from healthy donors and cancer patients. With 0 bases removed from V and 7 bases from J, the gap between germline ends came to 12 bases. CDR1 is LGHDT, CDR2 YNNKEL, per germline (reference sequence). CDR3 size: 14 residues. Clones were sequenced by immunoSEQ multiplex PCR, and TCRdb holds only the in-frame ones, with some missing. The profile covers some 100,000 clones, with around 90% appearing a single time and 3% taken by the ten largest. The chain employs TRBV3-1 (or the pseudogene TRBV3-2) and TRBJ2-5; D not certain. Sequenced material: blood. The TCR originated in a human donor in good health. The donor label of this sample is uncertain. For the CDR3, the DNA is TGTGCCAGCAGCCAAGATGTTCACGTCGGGACCCAGTACTTC. It codes for CASSQDVHVGTQYF.